A selection of T cell receptor beta chains follows, all from one sample in a study of blood T cells in healthy people across ages. Each CDR3 protein is one row after TCRdb ran MiXCR on the 5' RACE reads. The table has hundreds of thousands of distinct CDR3 sequences, roughly 48% seen once. Sample: blood. All receptors derive from a young man in good health. Both conserved end residues are part of each CDR3. D genes are given only for firm matches. A row's size may be missing; if present it is once, few, many or a size class.

>-|-|TRBV5-1|TRBJ2-1
CASSLGRGYEQFF
TGCGCCAGCAGCTTGGGTCGAGGGTATGAGCAGTTCTTC
>-|TRBD2|TRBV29-1|TRBJ2-1
CSVERTSGGLSYNEQFF
TGCAGCGTTGAGCGGACTAGCGGGGGACTCTCCTACAATGAGCAGTTCTTC
>-|-|TRBV21-1|TRBJ2-7
CASSLGQGIYSYEQYF
TGTGCCAGCAGCTTGGGACAGGGAATTTATTCCTACGAGCAGTACTTC
>-|-|TRBV12-3/TRBV12-4|TRBJ2-1
CASSSRKRDINEQFF
TGTGCCAGCAGTTCCCGGAAGAGAGACATCAATGAGCAGTTCTTC
>-|-|TRBV28|TRBJ2-7
CASLGRGAEYEQYF
TGTGCCAGCCTTGGGAGGGGGGCCGAATACGAGCAGTACTTC
>-|-|TRBV5-1|TRBJ2-3
CASSTSRLGDTQYF
TGCGCCAGCAGCACCTCGCGATTGGGAGATACGCAGTATTTT
>many|-|TRBV2|TRBJ2-1
CASSATVSSYNEQFF
TGTGCCAGCAGTGCGACGGTGAGCTCCTACAATGAGCAGTTCTTC
>-|TRBD2|TRBV6-1|TRBJ2-5
CATRGLAGGYHSQTQYF
TGTGCCACCAGGGGACTAGCGGGGGGTTATCATTCTCAGACCCAGTACTTC
>few|-|TRBV29-1|TRBJ1-2
CSVRRVDYGYTF
TGCAGCGTTCGCAGGGTCGACTATGGCTACACCTTC
>-|TRBD1|TRBV20-1|TRBJ1-5
CSAPGYRGSSNQPQHF
TGCAGTGCCCCAGGCTACAGGGGCTCGAGCAATCAGCCCCAGCATTTT
>-|-|TRBV13|TRBJ2-5
CASSLSEGGGKETQYF
TGTGCCAGCAGCTTATCGGAGGGTGGTGGGAAAGAGACCCAGTACTTC
>many|-|TRBV7-2|TRBJ1-1
CASSLVFMNTEAFF
TGTGCCAGCAGCTTAGTCTTTATGAACACTGAAGCTTTCTTT
>-|-|TRBV20-1|TRBJ2-5
CSANGQPYKQYF
TGCAGTGCCAACGGACAGCCCTACAAGCAGTACTTC
>-|TRBD2|TRBV20-1|TRBJ2-5
CSARRGGLEETQYF
TGCAGTGCTAGACGGGGGGGCCTGGAAGAGACCCAGTACTTC
>-|-|TRBV6-5|TRBJ2-5
CASSNPSRAETQYF
TGTGCCAGCAGTAACCCGTCCAGGGCGGAGACCCAGTACTTC
>-|TRBD1|TRBV12-3/TRBV12-4|TRBJ2-3
CASSYGTGMETDTQYF
TGTGCCAGCAGTTACGGGACAGGGATGGAGACAGATACGCAGTATTTT
>-|-|TRBV7-2|TRBJ2-6
CASSFRTAISGANVLTF
TGTGCCAGCAGCTTTAGGACAGCCATCTCTGGGGCCAACGTCCTGACTTTC
>-|-|TRBV20-1|TRBJ2-3
CSAIDPGDPTDTQYF
TGCAGTGCTATAGACCCAGGGGATCCCACAGATACGCAGTATTTT
>-|TRBD2|TRBV9|TRBJ2-1
CASSVVGSGKYNEQFF
TGTGCCAGCAGCGTAGTTGGGAGCGGGAAATACAATGAGCAGTTCTTC
>few|TRBD2|TRBV27|TRBJ2-3
CASRSLGTTDTQYF
TGTGCCAGCAGGTCCCTAGGGACTACTGATACGCAGTATTTT
>few|-|TRBV6-5|TRBJ1-5
CASSPTGPDQPQHF
TGTGCCAGCAGCCCGACAGGCCCGGATCAGCCCCAGCATTTT
>-|-|TRBV4-1|TRBJ2-7
CAGSQDSAGAYEQYF
TGCGCCGGCAGCCAAGATTCCGCAGGCGCCTACGAGCAGTACTTC
>few|-|TRBV5-4|TRBJ2-3
CASSLRTTEGTQYF
TGTGCCAGCAGCTTGAGGACTACGGAGGGTACGCAGTATTTT
>-|-|TRBV11-3|TRBJ2-2
CASSLGGKDTGELFF
TGTGCCAGCAGCTTAGGGGGAAAGGACACCGGGGAGCTGTTTTTT
>few|-|TRBV28|TRBJ2-7
CASYSPGAAYEQYF
TGTGCCAGCTACTCCCCAGGGGCTGCCTACGAGCAGTACTTC
>few|TRBD2|TRBV2|TRBJ2-3
CASTTSGFGGTDTQYF
TGTGCCAGCACGACTAGCGGGTTCGGTGGCACAGATACGCAGTATTTT
>few|-|TRBV5-1|TRBJ2-6
CASSLEPKTGANVLTF
TGCGCCAGCAGCTTGGAACCGAAAACTGGGGCCAACGTCCTGACTTTC
>few|TRBD2|TRBV19|TRBJ2-3
CATHGLAGTDTQYF
TGTGCCACCCACGGACTAGCCGGCACAGATACGCAGTATTTT
>-|TRBD1|TRBV20-1|TRBJ2-6
CSARPGQGAIGANVLTF
TGCAGTGCCAGACCGGGACAGGGGGCTATTGGGGCCAACGTCCTGACTTTC